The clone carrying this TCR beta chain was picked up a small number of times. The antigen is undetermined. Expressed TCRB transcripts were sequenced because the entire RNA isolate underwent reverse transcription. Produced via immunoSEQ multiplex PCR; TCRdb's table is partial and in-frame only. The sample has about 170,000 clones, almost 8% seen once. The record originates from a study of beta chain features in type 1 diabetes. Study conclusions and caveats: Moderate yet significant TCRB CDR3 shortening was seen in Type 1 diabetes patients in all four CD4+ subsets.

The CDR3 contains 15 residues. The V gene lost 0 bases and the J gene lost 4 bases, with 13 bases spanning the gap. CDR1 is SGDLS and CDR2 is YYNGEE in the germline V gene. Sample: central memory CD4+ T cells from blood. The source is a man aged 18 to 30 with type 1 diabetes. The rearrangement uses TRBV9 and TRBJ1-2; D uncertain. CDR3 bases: TGTGCCAGCAGCGTAGACACAGTACGGGGCTATGGCTACACCTTC. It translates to CASSVDTVRGYGYTF.